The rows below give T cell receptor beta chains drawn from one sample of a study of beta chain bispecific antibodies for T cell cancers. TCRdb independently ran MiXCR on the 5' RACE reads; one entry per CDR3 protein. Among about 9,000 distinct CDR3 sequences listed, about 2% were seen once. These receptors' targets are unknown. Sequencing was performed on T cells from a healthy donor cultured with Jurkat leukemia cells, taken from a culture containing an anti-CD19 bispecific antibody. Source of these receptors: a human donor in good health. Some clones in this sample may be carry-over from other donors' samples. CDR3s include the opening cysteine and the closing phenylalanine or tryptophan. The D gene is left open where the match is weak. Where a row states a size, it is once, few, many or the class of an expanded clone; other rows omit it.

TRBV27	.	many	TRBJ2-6	TGTGCCAGCCACGCCAGGCTGAGCTCTGGGGCCAACGTCCTGACTTTC	CASHARLSSGANVLTF
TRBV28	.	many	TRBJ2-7	TGTGCCAGCGGATTAAGGGGGGAGGGGGATTACGAGCAGTACTTC	CASGLRGEGDYEQYF
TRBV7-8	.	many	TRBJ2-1	TGTGCCAGCAGCACCCTAGGGCTAGTAAGGAATGAGCAGTTCTTC	CASSTLGLVRNEQFF
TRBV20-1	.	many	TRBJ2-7	TGCAGTGCTATCATGGTGGGGGATCCCTACGAGCAGTACTTC	CSAIMVGDPYEQYF
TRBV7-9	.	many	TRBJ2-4	TGTGCCAGCAGCTTAGCGCTATCTGGGATAAACATTCAGTACTTC	CASSLALSGINIQYF
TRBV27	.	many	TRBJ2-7	TGTGCCAGCAGTTTAGCCGGGATCTCCTACGAGCAGTACTTC	CASSLAGISYEQYF
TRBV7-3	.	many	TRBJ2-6	TGTGCCAGCAGCTTGGTGGGGTCTGGGGCCAACGTCCTGACTTTC	CASSLVGSGANVLTF
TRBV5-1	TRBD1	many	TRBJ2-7	TGCGCCAGCAGCTTGTTCGGGACAGGGCTCTACGAGCAGTACTTC	CASSLFGTGLYEQYF
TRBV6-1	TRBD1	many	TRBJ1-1	TGTGCCAGCAGTGGACAGGGGGCGCGAAGTGAAGCTTTCTTT	CASSGQGARSEAFF
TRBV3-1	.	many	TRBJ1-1	TGTGCCAGCAGCCAAGATCGAACCACTGAAGCTTTCTTT	CASSQDRTTEAFF
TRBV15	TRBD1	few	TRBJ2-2	TGTGCCACCAGCAGTCTTGGACAGGGGACAGAGCTGTTTTTT	CATSSLGQGTELFF
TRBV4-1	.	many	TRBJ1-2	TGCGCCAGCAGAGAGGGTAGTGGCTATGGCTACACCTTC	CASREGSGYGYTF
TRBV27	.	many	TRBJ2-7	TGTGCCAGCAGTGGGCCCGGGGTGCAGCAGTACTTC	CASSGPGVQQYF
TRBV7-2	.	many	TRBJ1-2	TGTGCCAGCAGCTTAGAGTACGGGGGCAATGGCTACACCTTC	CASSLEYGGNGYTF
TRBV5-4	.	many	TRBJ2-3	TGTGCCAGCAGCTTGGACCGGGGGGCCCCCCCAGATACGCAGTATTTT	CASSLDRGAPPDTQYF
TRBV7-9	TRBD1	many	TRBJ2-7	TGTGCCAGCAGCCCCTTGGACAGGGTCGACTACGAGCAGTACTTC	CASSPLDRVDYEQYF
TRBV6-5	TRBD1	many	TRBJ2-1	TGTGCCAGCAGCATTGAGGAAGGACAGGGGTCCTACAATGAGCAGTTCTTC	CASSIEEGQGSYNEQFF
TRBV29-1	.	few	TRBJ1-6	TGCAGCGTTGACCCTCCCCCCGGGGGGCTCTTTTATTATAATTCACCCCTCCACTTT	CSVDPPPGGLFYYNSPLHF
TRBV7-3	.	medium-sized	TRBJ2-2	TGTGCCAGCAGCCCCCTGGGGGGGACAGACGGGGAGCTGTTTTTT	CASSPLGGTDGELFF
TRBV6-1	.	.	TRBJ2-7	TGTGCCAGCAGTGAAGTGATAGGGAATGCCTACGAGCAGTACTTC	CASSEVIGNAYEQYF
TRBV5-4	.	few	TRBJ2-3	TGTGCCAGCAGCTTGGTAAATACGCAGTATTTT	CASSLVNTQYF
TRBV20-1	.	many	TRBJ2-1	TGCAGTGCTGTTAGGCGGCAGGGGGAGGATGAGCAGTTCTTC	CSAVRRQGEDEQFF
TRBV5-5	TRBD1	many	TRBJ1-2	TGTGCCAGCAGCTCAACCGGGACAGGGGTTGCCTATGGCTACACCTTC	CASSSTGTGVAYGYTF
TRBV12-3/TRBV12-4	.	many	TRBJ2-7	TGTGCCAGCAGTTCGGGCGTTGTCTACGAGCAGTACTTC	CASSSGVVYEQYF
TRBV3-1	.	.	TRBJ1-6	TGTGCCAGCAGCCAAGAGTCAGGCGTTAGGTCACCCCTCCACTTT	CASSQESGVRSPLHF
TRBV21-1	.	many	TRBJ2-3	TGTGCCAGCAGCAAAGGGGGAAAACGGTCACGAGGTACAGATACGCAGTATTTT	CASSKGGKRSRGTDTQYF
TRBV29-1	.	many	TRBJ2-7	TGCAGCGGCTGGGACACCCTATCCTACGAGCAGTACTTC	CSGWDTLSYEQYF
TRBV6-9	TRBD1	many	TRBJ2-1	TGTGCCAGCACCCTTTCGTTCCGGGACAGGGGGACAAATGAGCAGTTCTTC	CASTLSFRDRGTNEQFF
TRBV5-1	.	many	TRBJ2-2	TGCGCCAGCAGCTTGGACCCCTTGGGAAAGTCCGGGGAGCTGTTTTTT	CASSLDPLGKSGELFF
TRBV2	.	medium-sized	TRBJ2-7	TGTGCCAGTGGCCTGGGATACGAGCAGTACTTC	CASGLGYEQYF